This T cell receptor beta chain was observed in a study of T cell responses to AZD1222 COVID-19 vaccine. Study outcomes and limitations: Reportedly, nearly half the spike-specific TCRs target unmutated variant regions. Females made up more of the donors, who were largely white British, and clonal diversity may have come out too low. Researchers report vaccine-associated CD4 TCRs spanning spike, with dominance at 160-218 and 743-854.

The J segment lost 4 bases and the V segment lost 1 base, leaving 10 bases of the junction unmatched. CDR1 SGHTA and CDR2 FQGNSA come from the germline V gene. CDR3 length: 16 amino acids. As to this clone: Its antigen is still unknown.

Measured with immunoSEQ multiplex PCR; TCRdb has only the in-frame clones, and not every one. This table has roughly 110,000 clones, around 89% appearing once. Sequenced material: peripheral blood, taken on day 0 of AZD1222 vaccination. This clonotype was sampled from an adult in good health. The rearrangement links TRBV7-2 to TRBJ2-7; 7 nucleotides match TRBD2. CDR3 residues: CASSLVSGEGGYEQYF. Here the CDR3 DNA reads TGTGCCAGCAGCTTAGTTTCGGGGGAGGGAGGGTACGAGCAGTACTTC.